This T cell receptor (beta chain) was identified in a study of PD-1 blockade in mismatch repair-deficient tumors. The CDR3 runs 14 residues. Unmatched junction bases numbered 9, after V lost 6 bases and J lost 5 bases. Germline CDR1 reads SGHVS; CDR2 reads FNYEAQ. Every patient had mismatch repair deficiency by PCR or immunohistochemistry. Data came from immunoSEQ multiplex PCR; TCRdb stores just in-frame clones and leaves some out. Here the sample spans about 19,000 clones, over 75% being singletons. This clone was picked up a small number of times. The origin of this receptor is an adult with mismatch repair-deficient cancer. The sample consisted of PBMCs, taken 52 weeks after starting pembrolizumab. The V call is TRBV7-6, the J call TRBJ2-7, with 8 bases fitting TRBD1. CDR3 sequence (DNA): TGTGCCAGCAGACAAGACAGGGGTTGGGACGAGCAGTACTTC. This sequence encodes CASRQDRGWDEQYF.